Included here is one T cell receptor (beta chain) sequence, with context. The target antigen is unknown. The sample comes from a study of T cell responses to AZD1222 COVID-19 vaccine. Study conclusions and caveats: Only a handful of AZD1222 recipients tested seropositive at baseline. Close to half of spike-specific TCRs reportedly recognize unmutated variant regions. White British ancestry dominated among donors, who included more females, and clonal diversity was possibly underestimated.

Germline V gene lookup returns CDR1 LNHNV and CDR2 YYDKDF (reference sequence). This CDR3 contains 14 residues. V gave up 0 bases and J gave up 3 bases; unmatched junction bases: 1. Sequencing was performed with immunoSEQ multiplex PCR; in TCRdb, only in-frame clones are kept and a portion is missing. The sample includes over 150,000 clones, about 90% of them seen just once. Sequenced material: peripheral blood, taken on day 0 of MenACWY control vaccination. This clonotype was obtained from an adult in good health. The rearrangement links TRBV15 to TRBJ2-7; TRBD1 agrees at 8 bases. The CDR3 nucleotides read TGTGCCACCAGCAGAGACAGGGGGCGCTACGAGCAGTACTTC. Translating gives CATSRDRGRYEQYF.